This T cell receptor beta chain appears in the sequencing data of a study of CD8 T cells in ankylosing spondylitis. To note about this clonotype: The antigen remains unidentified.

Library preparation for TCR beta used quantitative 5'-RACE with molecular barcodes. MiXCR was run by TCRdb on the 5' RACE reads, yielding one entry per CDR3 protein. This sample has over 700,000 distinct CDR3 sequences, with 15% to 20% found just once. Study-wide points: In ankylosing spondylitis blood, a motif of roughly 8 highly homologous TCR beta variants appeared characteristic. Disease-linked clones bore a CD8+ phenotype and were relatively rare in peripheral blood.

Per the germline V gene, CDR1 is SGHVS and CDR2 is FNYEAQ. The CDR3 contains 16 residues. V was pared by 3 bases and J by 10 bases, with 7 bases of the junction left unmatched. The sequencing input was blood, either unsorted or a sorted T cell fraction (not recorded which). This chain joins TRBV7-6 and TRBJ2-1; TRBD2 matches 15 bases. This clonotype originated in a male donor with ankylosing spondylitis. CDR3 bases: TGTGCCAGCAGCTTGGGACTAGCGGGAGGCGGCCGGGAGCAGTTCTTC. Protein sequence: CASSLGLAGGGREQFF.